This T cell receptor beta chain was sequenced in a study of blood T cell repertoires in COVID-19. About the study: Sites across the United States, Italy and Spain contributed samples from acute and convalescent COVID-19. The cDNA or gDNA used as material had been derived from T cells, B-cell-depleted T cells, or PBMCs.

The CDR3 loop spans 15 amino acids. Per the germline V gene, CDR1 is ENHRY and CDR2 is SYGVKD. V trimming: 3 bases; J trimming: 0 bases; junction bases outside the gene matches: 3. Per the authors' pipeline: Counts of nucleated cells, estimated from reference gene primer amplification, were obtained. Generated by immunoSEQ multiplex PCR, the TCRdb table keeps only in-frame clones and is missing some. The V and J calls and clone size are taken from that table; D and trimming were inferred from the DNA. The repertoire holds tens of thousands of clones, with roughly 89% as singletons. The chain has TRBV10-3 and TRBJ2-3; 7 bases map to TRBD2. This receptor was obtained from a woman aged 80 or over with acute or convalescent COVID-19. The sample comprised peripheral blood. The chain's CDR3 is CAISELATSTDTQYF. The CDR3 DNA sequence: TGTGCCATCAGTGAACTAGCGACTAGCACAGATACGCAGTATTTT.